The 32 T cell receptor beta chains below were found in one sample sequenced in a study of T cell clones after liver transplantation. Profiled with immunoSEQ multiplex PCR; TCRdb holds only in-frame clones, not every one. The table includes roughly 80,000 clones, around four fifths detected once. Sequences were derived from CD4+ T cells from blood, sampled at the 22-month timepoint. Receptors were obtained from a human patient who received a liver transplant. Some T cells may have come from the graft donor.

The rearrangement joins TRBV5-5 to TRBJ2-2; TRBD2 aligns across 9 bases. With 4 bases clipped from V and 2 bases from J, the junction kept 9 bases outside the gene matches. Germline V gene data show CDR1 as SGHKS and CDR2 as YYEKEE (reference sequence). This CDR3 has 17 residues. CDR3 DNA: TGTGCCAGCAGCGACAACCCGACTAGCGGTAACACCGGGGAGCTGTTTTTT. Translated, it gives CASSDNPTSGNTGELFF.

This clone has a single count. This sequence joins TRBV27 and TRBJ2-3; D gene unclear. Germline CDR1 MNHEY, CDR2 SMNVEV (reference sequence). Trimming removed 8 bases from V and 2 bases from J, with 11 bases in between. CDR3 length: 13 residues. CDR3 in DNA: TGTGCCAGCGAAGGCAGATTCACAGATACGCAGTATTTT. Its translation: CASEGRFTDTQYF.

This rearrangement joins TRBV6-6 to TRBJ2-5; 8 nucleotides align to TRBD1. The junction had 14 bases not matched to a gene; V was cut back by 8 bases and J by 3 bases. Germline values: CDR1 MNHNY, CDR2 SVGAGI (reference sequence). This CDR3 comprises 16 residues. Here the CDR3 reads CASFTPRSGQEETQYF. The CDR3 DNA is TGTGCCAGCTTCACCCCTCGGTCGGGACAGGAAGAGACCCAGTACTTC.

This clone occurred once. The chain combines TRBV5-1 with TRBJ2-3, with D tentatively TRBD1 (5 bases). Between the trimmed V and J ends, which lost 3 bases and 2 bases, there was a span of 19 bases. The CDR3 length is 17 residues. Germline CDR1 SGHRS, CDR2 YFSETQ. The CDR3 DNA follows: TGCGCCAGCAGCTCGACCCCCAGGGTCGGCGCCACAGATACGCAGTATTTT. It encodes CASSSTPRVGATDTQYF.

V gene TRBV5-4 combines with J gene TRBJ1-2; D gene unclear. Trimming cost V 4 bases and J 4 bases, with 11 bases left between them. This CDR3 spans 13 amino acids. Germline-derived CDR1 and CDR2 are SGHNT and YYREEE (reference sequence). The DNA for the CDR3 is TGTGCCAGCAGCCCCCCAGCTTCCTATGGCTACACCTTC. Translated: CASSPPASYGYTF.

The chain couples TRBV11-1 to TRBJ2-2; D remains ambiguous. Germline lookup yields CDR1 SGHAT and CDR2 FQDESV (reference sequence). This CDR3 has 12 residues. The V end was cut by 1 base, the J end by 13 bases, with 10 bases between. The CDR3 DNA reads as TGTGCCAGCAGCTTAGGGTATGGTGGGCTGTTTTTT. Its protein product is CASSLGYGGLFF.

This sequence joins TRBV7-3 and TRBJ2-6; 9 bases agree with TRBD1. The CDR3 consists of 17 residues. The V gene's germline CDR1 is SGHTA and CDR2 FQGTGA. The trim removed 4 bases at V and 2 bases at J, leaving 6 bases unmatched. The CDR3 is CASSSGQGVPGANVLTF. CDR3 coding DNA: TGTGCCAGCAGCTCGGGACAGGGAGTCCCTGGGGCCAACGTCCTGACTTTC. Full variable domain (remainder filled in from reference TRBV7-3 and TRBJ2-6): GAGVSQTPSNKVTEKGKYVELRCDPISGHTALYWYRQSLGQGPEFLIYFQGTGAADDSGLPNDRFFAVRPEGSVSTLKIQRTERGDSAVYLCASSSGQGVPGANVLTFGAGSRLTVL.

With regard to this clone: An end of the junction does not agree with germline; a read error may underlie this. V and J are TRBV6-1 and TRBJ1-2; a possible D gene is TRBD1 (5 bases). The CDR3 covers 12 residues. The germline gives CDR1 MNHNS, CDR2 SASEGT. In DNA, the CDR3 is TGTGCCAGCAGTGAAGCACAGGTGAAGAGCCCCTTC. Translation gives CASSEAQVKSPF.

This chain joins TRBV6-5 and TRBJ2-7, with TRBD1 as a possible D gene (5 bases). The CDR3 totals 15 residues. V lost 0 bases and J 6 bases, leaving 15 bases between the germline ends. Germline CDR1 MNHEY, CDR2 SVGAGI. CDR3 DNA sequence: TGTGCCAGCAGTTACTCGGGTCTTAAGGGGATCGAGCAGTACTTC. Residues: CASSYSGLKGIEQYF.

The chain combines TRBV29-1 with TRBJ2-1, with D perhaps matching TRBD1 (5 bases). Germline V CDR1 and CDR2: SQVTM, ANQGSEA. Trimming stripped 0 bases from V and 4 bases from J, with 13 bases between. This CDR3 has 15 amino acids. The CDR3 reads CSVEDAQGQYNEQFF. CDR3 nucleotide sequence: TGCAGCGTTGAAGATGCCCAGGGCCAATACAATGAGCAGTTCTTC.

This sequence joins TRBV5-1 and TRBJ2-1; 7 positions match TRBD2. The CDR3 consists of 16 residues. J lost 8 bases, V lost 4 bases, and 15 bases had no gene match. Germline CDR1 and CDR2: SGHRS and YFSETQ. CDR3 region: CASSPGREIAADEQFF. The CDR3 DNA reads as TGCGCCAGCAGCCCCGGGCGGGAGATCGCTGCGGATGAGCAGTTCTTC.

By share of the sample, this clone is medium-sized. V and J are TRBV6-5 and TRBJ1-5; possibly TRBD1 for D (6 bases). The CDR3 consists of 13 residues. The V and J ends lost 2 bases and 11 bases respectively, with 13 bases between them. CDR1 is MNHEY and CDR2 is SVGAGI in the germline V gene. The CDR3 is CASSYEGEGAQHF. Here the CDR3 DNA reads TGTGCCAGCAGTTACGAGGGGGAAGGGGCCCAGCATTTT.

The chain uses TRBV7-3 and TRBJ2-7; D unresolved. Trimming left V 5 bases short and J 1 base short, with 12 bases between. The CDR3 covers 14 residues. From germline, CDR1 is SGHTA and CDR2 FQGTGA. DNA of the CDR3: TGTGCCAGCAGCCTAGGAGCAGGATCCTACGAGCAGTACTTC. Translation: CASSLGAGSYEQYF.

The chain uses TRBV4-1 and TRBJ2-1; the match to TRBD2 covers 13 bases. Losses at the gene ends were 5 bases for V and 7 bases for J; bases not matched to a gene: 8. The CDR3 extends over 16 amino acids. In germline, CDR1 is MGHRA, CDR2 YSYEKL. As DNA, the CDR3 is TGCGCCAGCAGCAACCCGGGACTAGCGGGGAGAAATGAGCAGTTCTTC. This translates into CASSNPGLAGRNEQFF.

The rearrangement links TRBV7-9 to TRBJ1-2, with unresolved D. The CDR3 loop spans 13 amino acids. CDR1 is SEHNR, CDR2 FQNEAQ, per germline (reference sequence). V was trimmed by 1 base and J by 2 bases, leaving 5 bases between them. CDR3 sequence (DNA): TGTGCCAGCAGCTTAGGAGGAAACTATGGCTACACCTTC. Translation gives CASSLGGNYGYTF.

This clone appeared a single time. The chain employs TRBV30 and TRBJ2-5; tentatively, D is TRBD1 or TRBD2 (5 bases each). V gave up 2 bases and J gave up 5 bases, with 18 bases separating them. In germline, CDR1 is GTSNPN, CDR2 SVGIG (reference sequence). The CDR3 has 15 amino acids. The CDR3 DNA sequence: TGTGCCTGGAGTACGGGACCGCCATCCAGGGAGACCCAGTACTTC. It specifies CAWSTGPPSRETQYF.

This chain links TRBV9 with TRBJ2-2; 7 bases align to TRBD1. CDR1 and CDR2 from the germline V gene are SGDLS and YYNGEE. The length of the CDR3 is 16 residues. Trimming at V came to 3 bases and at J to 3 bases, leaving 8 bases not matched to a gene. The DNA of the CDR3 is TGTGCCAGCAGCGAGGAGGACAGGAAGGACACCGGGGAGCTGTTTTTT. It yields the protein CASSEEDRKDTGELFF.

The chain recombines TRBV7-8 with TRBJ1-1; a possible D gene is TRBD1 (5 bases). V lost 5 bases and J 4 bases, leaving 14 bases between the germline ends. CDR1 is SGHVS, CDR2 FQNEAQ, per germline. The CDR3 extends over 14 amino acids. CDR3 residues: CASSPQGQGTEAFF. CDR3 bases: TGTGCCAGCAGCCCCCAAGGCCAGGGCACTGAAGCTTTCTTT.

J is TRBJ2-5 and V is TRBV25-1; TRBD2 agrees at 8 bases. The end of the DNA aligns better with TRBJ2-7, so the J call may be wrong. The CDR3 runs to 15 residues. The germline V gene encodes CDR1 MGHDK and CDR2 SYGVNS. The CDR3 DNA is TGTGCCAGCAGTGAATCCGGGACTAGTCCCTACGAGCAGTACTTC. Its protein is CASSESGTSPYEQYF.

In DNA, the CDR3 is TGTGCCAGCAGCTCGACGGGACAGGGAGACAATGAGCAGTTCTTC. This sequence encodes CASSSTGQGDNEQFF. V usage is TRBV7-3 and J usage is TRBJ2-1, with 9 bases identical to TRBD1. The germline V gene has CDR1 SGHTA and CDR2 FQGTGA. V gave up 4 bases and J gave up 5 bases; unmatched junction bases: 6. The CDR3 is 15 residues long.

V and J are TRBV6-5 and TRBJ2-5; perhaps D is TRBD1 or TRBD2 (5 bases each). CDR1 is MNHEY, CDR2 SVGAGI, per germline. Trimming stripped 6 bases from V and 9 bases from J, with 20 bases between. The length of the CDR3 is 14 residues. CDR3 sequence reads: CASRASRDPSPQYF. DNA of the CDR3: TGTGCCAGCAGGGCTAGCCGGGACCCTAGTCCCCAGTACTTC.

The CDR3 nucleotides read TGTGCCAGTAGTCAGGGTAGTTCTAGCAATCAGCCCCAGCATTTT. Its protein product is CASSQGSSSNQPQHF. The gene calls are TRBV19 and TRBJ1-5; perhaps TRBD1 as D (5 bases). This CDR3 spans 15 amino acids. Per the germline V gene, CDR1 is LNHDA and CDR2 is SQIVND (reference sequence). V was clipped by 5 bases and J by 0 bases, with 11 bases between them.

The chain links TRBV6-5 to TRBJ2-7; D gene uncertain. Per the germline V gene, CDR1 is MNHEY and CDR2 is SVGAGI. V shed 6 bases and J shed 4 bases, with 7 bases lying between them. The CDR3 runs to 11 residues. The CDR3 sequence is CASRRIYEQYF. CDR3 coding DNA: TGTGCCAGCAGGCGAATTTACGAGCAGTACTTC.

The CDR3 DNA sequence: TGTGCCAGCAGCGAGGGGTATGGCTACACCTTC. Translation: CASSEGYGYTF. The gene calls are TRBV6-1 and TRBJ1-2, with D perhaps matching TRBD1 (5 bases). The V end lost 6 bases, the J end lost 5 bases, and 7 bases lay between the germline ends. There are 11 residues in the CDR3. Germline V gives CDR1 MNHNS, CDR2 SASEGT.

This chain uses TRBV5-4 with TRBJ2-7; the D gene is possibly TRBD2 (6 bases). This CDR3 comprises 16 residues. Germline V gene sequence: CDR1 SGHNT, CDR2 YYREEE (reference sequence). V gave up 0 bases and J gave up 5 bases, with 18 bases separating them. The CDR3 loop reads CASSLGGLGGRDEQYF. In DNA, the CDR3 is TGTGCCAGCAGCTTGGGGGGCTTGGGGGGAAGAGACGAGCAGTACTTC.

This clone was recorded a few times. The chain employs TRBV5-4 and TRBJ2-3; D is possibly TRBD1 or TRBD2 (6 bases each). Germline V lookup: CDR1 SGHNT, CDR2 YYREEE (reference sequence). The CDR3 runs to 15 residues. V was pared by 4 bases and J by 1 base, with 13 bases between. CDR3 sequence: CASSEGGTRTDTQYF. In nucleotides, the CDR3 is TGTGCCAGCAGCGAAGGGGGGACTCGCACAGATACGCAGTATTTT.

The V gene is TRBV11-3, the J gene TRBJ2-7, with D tentatively TRBD2 (6 bases). This CDR3 comprises 14 residues. CDR1 is SGHNT, CDR2 YENEEA, per germline. V was cut by 5 bases and J by 0 bases, with 11 bases left in between. The CDR3 is CASSQAGSSYEQYF. The CDR3 DNA reads as TGTGCCAGCAGCCAGGCCGGGAGCTCCTACGAGCAGTACTTC.

This sequence joins TRBV29-1 and TRBJ2-3; 7 nucleotides match TRBD1. Germline-derived CDR1 and CDR2 are SQVTM and ANQGSEA. The V gene end was trimmed by 3 bases and the J gene end by 2 bases; junction bases not matched to a gene: 2. The CDR3 has 13 amino acids. The CDR3 protein is CSVEGQSTDTQYF. In DNA, the CDR3 is TGCAGCGTTGAGGGACAGTCCACAGATACGCAGTATTTT.

The CDR3 is CASSPKQGAWDTQYF. CDR3 DNA: TGTGCCAGCAGCCCTAAACAGGGGGCGTGGGATACGCAGTATTTT. The chain carries TRBV14 and TRBJ2-3; 9 nucleotides align to TRBD1. V shed 4 bases and J 6 bases; nucleotides not matched to a gene: 8. Germline CDR1 and CDR2: SGHDN and FVKESK. CDR3 size: 15 residues.

The chain joins TRBV9 to TRBJ1-3; D call uncertain. The CDR3 spans 15 residues. Germline V CDR1 and CDR2: SGDLS, YYNGEE. Trimming left V 3 bases short and J 0 bases short, with 10 bases between. This chain's CDR3 is CASSASYNSGNTIYF. The CDR3 coding sequence is TGTGCCAGCAGCGCATCTTACAACTCTGGAAACACCATATATTTT.

Turning to this clone: Distinct nucleotide sequences in the sample also encode this CDR3. This chain uses TRBV5-4 with TRBJ2-2; TRBD1 is a possible D gene (6 bases). Germline CDR1 and CDR2: SGHNT and YYREEE (reference sequence). The CDR3 consists of 15 residues. The V and J ends lost 0 bases and 4 bases respectively, with 10 bases between them. CDR3 sequence (DNA): TGTGCCAGCAGCTTGGACAGGGAATTCACCGGGGAGCTGTTTTTT. This translates into CASSLDREFTGELFF.

The chain is built from TRBV18 and TRBJ2-7; 10 nucleotides match TRBD1. The CDR3 is 15 amino acids. The V gene's germline CDR1 is KGHSH and CDR2 LQKENI. Trimming took 2 bases from V and 1 from J; bases not matched to a gene: 2. CDR3 coding DNA: TGTGCCAGCTCACCAGGACAGGGGGGATCCTACGAGCAGTACTTC. Translation gives CASSPGQGGSYEQYF.